This is a list of T cell receptor beta chains from one sample in a study of blood T cell repertoires in COVID-19. Assay: immunoSEQ multiplex PCR; the TCRdb copy retains only in-frame clones and omits some. The data hold 300,000 to 450,000 clones, with over 75% observed a single time. The sequenced sample consisted of peripheral blood. Receptors originate from an older woman with COVID-19, enrolled during active disease. The conserved cysteine and the conserved F or W are not part of the CDR3 here. Expanded clones get a size class; other rows say once, few or many, or leave the size out.

size: -
V: TRBV15
J: TRBJ2-5
CDR3: ATSSYRTGKETQY

size: -
V: TRBV21-1
J: TRBJ2-7
CDR3: AVPGSYEQY

size: -
V: TRBV5-1
J: TRBJ2-1
CDR3: ASSYPGQGLNEQF

size: -
V: TRBV7-3
J: TRBJ1-2
CDR3: ASTPGGRYRDGYT

size: -
V: TRBV5-8
J: TRBJ1-2
CDR3: ASSLRDRANYGYT

size: -
V: TRBV9
J: TRBJ1-1
CDR3: ASSAPGQGTEAF

size: -
V: TRBV5-8
J: TRBJ1-6
CDR3: ASSSPGGSLNSPLH

size: -
V: TRBV7-9
J: TRBJ1-2
CDR3: ASSSPGSTREYGYT

size: -
V: TRBV5-1
J: TRBJ2-3
CDR3: ASSPAGTGGTDTQY

size: -
V: TRBV14
J: TRBJ1-1
CDR3: ASSQVGWSTEAF

size: -
V: TRBV28
J: TRBJ2-1
CDR3: ASSSMTSGGYNEQF

size: -
V: TRBV5-1
J: TRBJ2-7
CDR3: ASSSGTTYEQY

size: -
V: TRBV19
J: TRBJ2-7
CDR3: ASSASGSTNPYEQY

size: -
V: TRBV11-3
J: TRBJ2-7
CDR3: ASSSGQGSLYEQY

size: -
V: TRBV29-1
J: TRBJ2-2
CDR3: SVSKTSGDTGELF

size: -
V: TRBV7-8
J: TRBJ1-2
CDR3: ASTLDRGVYGYT

size: -
V: TRBV28
J: TRBJ1-2
CDR3: ASRKQGYGYT

size: few
V: TRBV6-2/TRBV6-3
J: TRBJ1-5
CDR3: ASSYGLRVRSNQPQH

size: -
V: TRBV9
J: TRBJ2-5
CDR3: ASSVGQGKETQY

size: -
V: TRBV7-9
J: TRBJ2-1
CDR3: ASSWGQLYNEQF

size: -
V: TRBV14
J: TRBJ1-5
CDR3: ASSRQINQPQH

size: -
V: TRBV7-3
J: TRBJ2-1
CDR3: ASSSAGTTLYNEQF

size: -
V: TRBV2
J: TRBJ1-6
CDR3: ASTFGGSSPLH

size: -
V: TRBV5-1
J: TRBJ2-1
CDR3: ASSPPGLAGPYNEQF

size: -
V: TRBV6-5
J: TRBJ2-5
CDR3: ASSWRFQETQY

size: -
V: TRBV19
J: TRBJ2-1
CDR3: ASRNSGGPWNEQF

size: once
V: TRBV3-1/TRBV3-2
J: TRBJ1-2
CDR3: ASSQGRNYGYT